The rows below give T cell receptor beta chains drawn from one sample of a study of neurological immune-mediated disorders. MiXCR, applied by TCRdb to the 5' RACE reads, yields one record per CDR3 protein. Among 50,000 to 55,000 distinct CDR3 sequences listed, around 10% were seen once. Sequenced sample: PBMCs. These receptors were obtained from a man in his sixties or seventies with HTLV-1-associated myelopathy (HAM/TSP). The CDR3 runs from the conserved cysteine through the conserved F or W. The D gene is left open where the match is weak. Not all rows give a size; the values are once, few, many and, for expanded clones, a class.

j_gene: TRBJ2-3
v_gene: TRBV5-5
d_gene: TRBD2
abundance: many
CDR3aa: CASSPLAGPLTDTQYF
CDR3nt: TGTGCCAGCAGCCCCCTAGCGGGCCCCCTCACAGATACGCAGTATTTT

j_gene: TRBJ2-6
v_gene: TRBV19
d_gene: NA
abundance: once
CDR3aa: CASLKGGNGANVLTF
CDR3nt: TGTGCCAGTCTGAAGGGGGGCAATGGGGCCAACGTCCTGACTTTC

j_gene: TRBJ2-1
v_gene: TRBV29-1
d_gene: NA
abundance: many
CDR3aa: CSARDGYNEQFF
CDR3nt: TGCAGCGCAAGGGACGGCTACAATGAGCAGTTCTTC

j_gene: TRBJ2-1
v_gene: TRBV7-2
d_gene: NA
abundance: many
CDR3aa: CASSLVPGYNEQFF
CDR3nt: TGTGCCAGCAGCTTAGTGCCCGGCTACAATGAGCAGTTCTTC

j_gene: TRBJ2-7
v_gene: TRBV20-1
d_gene: TRBD2
abundance: once
CDR3aa: CSADLGLAGVGEQYF
CDR3nt: TGCAGTGCTGACCTGGGACTAGCGGGAGTGGGTGAGCAGTACTTC

j_gene: TRBJ2-6
v_gene: TRBV6-5
d_gene: TRBD2
abundance: many
CDR3aa: CASSYAGGFLVGANVLTF
CDR3nt: TGTGCCAGCAGTTACGCGGGAGGTTTTTTAGTTGGGGCCAACGTCCTGACTTTC

j_gene: TRBJ2-3
v_gene: TRBV18
d_gene: NA
abundance: few
CDR3aa: CASSPTSTDTQYF
CDR3nt: TGTGCCAGCTCACCCACTAGCACAGATACGCAGTATTTT

j_gene: TRBJ2-1
v_gene: TRBV10-3
d_gene: TRBD1
abundance: many
CDR3aa: CATAGTGKYEQFF
CDR3nt: TGTGCCACCGCCGGGACAGGCAAATATGAGCAGTTCTTC

j_gene: TRBJ1-2
v_gene: TRBV28
d_gene: NA
abundance: many
CDR3aa: CASAGAVNGYTF
CDR3nt: TGTGCCAGCGCGGGGGCGGTGAATGGCTACACCTTC

j_gene: TRBJ2-1
v_gene: TRBV6-2/TRBV6-3
d_gene: NA
abundance: many
CDR3aa: CASSPQFGTYNEQFF
CDR3nt: TGTGCCAGCAGCCCGCAATTCGGGACCTACAATGAGCAGTTCTTC

j_gene: TRBJ1-3
v_gene: TRBV7-2
d_gene: NA
abundance: many
CDR3aa: CASSFLEPPGNTIYF
CDR3nt: TGTGCCAGCAGCTTCCTCGAACCGCCCGGAAACACCATATATTTT

j_gene: TRBJ2-1
v_gene: TRBV7-7
d_gene: NA
abundance: many
CDR3aa: CASSLIGNGHNEQFF
CDR3nt: TGTGCCAGCAGCTTAATCGGGAACGGCCACAATGAGCAGTTCTTC

j_gene: TRBJ1-4
v_gene: TRBV4-2
d_gene: NA
abundance: NA
CDR3aa: CASSQPGSNEKLFF
CDR3nt: TGTGCCAGCAGCCAACCAGGGTCTAATGAAAAACTGTTTTTT

j_gene: TRBJ1-1
v_gene: TRBV5-5
d_gene: TRBD1
abundance: many
CDR3aa: CASSSTGKLVKNTEAFF
CDR3nt: TGTGCCAGCAGCTCGACAGGGAAACTCGTAAAAAACACTGAAGCTTTCTTT

j_gene: TRBJ2-3
v_gene: TRBV24-1
d_gene: TRBD2
abundance: many
CDR3aa: CATSEPAGAATDTQYF
CDR3nt: TGTGCCACCAGTGAGCCGGCGGGAGCTGCGACAGATACGCAGTATTTT

j_gene: TRBJ2-7
v_gene: TRBV11-2
d_gene: NA
abundance: medium-sized
CDR3aa: CASSARRSRERGDEQYF
CDR3nt: TGTGCCAGCAGCGCTCGACGGTCGCGGGAAAGAGGCGACGAGCAGTACTTC

j_gene: TRBJ2-7
v_gene: TRBV15
d_gene: NA
abundance: many
CDR3aa: CATSRPSQGGVRYF
CDR3nt: TGTGCCACCAGCAGACCGTCACAGGGGGGGGTTCGGTACTTC

j_gene: TRBJ2-3
v_gene: TRBV27
d_gene: NA
abundance: many
CDR3aa: CASSLWGQSTDTQYF
CDR3nt: TGTGCCAGCAGTTTGTGGGGTCAGAGCACAGATACGCAGTATTTT

j_gene: TRBJ2-7
v_gene: TRBV2
d_gene: NA
abundance: few
CDR3aa: CASSEVLTRHEQYF
CDR3nt: TGTGCCAGCAGTGAGGTACTCACGCGGCACGAGCAGTACTTC

j_gene: TRBJ1-1
v_gene: TRBV4-1
d_gene: NA
abundance: many
CDR3aa: CASSQDLGRGAFF
CDR3nt: TGCGCCAGCAGCCAAGATCTTGGAAGGGGCGCTTTCTTT

j_gene: TRBJ1-5
v_gene: TRBV20-1
d_gene: NA
abundance: many
CDR3aa: CSARTLQGPQHF
CDR3nt: TGCAGTGCTAGAACGCTTCAGGGACCCCAGCATTTT